This T cell receptor beta chain stems from a study of T cell responses to AZD1222 COVID-19 vaccine. Measured with immunoSEQ multiplex PCR; TCRdb has only the in-frame clones, and not every one. The sample holds 130,000 or so clones, just over 90% seen once. Broader study findings: Repertoire sampling was restricted to post-peak T cell response timepoints. The study found vaccine-associated CD4 TCRs spanning spike, dominant at 160-218 and 743-854.

This CDR3 is 15 amino acids long. Germline V gene lookup returns CDR1 SNHLY and CDR2 FYNNEI. The V and J ends lost 2 bases and 1 base respectively, with 9 bases between them. This clone was detected only once. Antigen unknown. The TCR originated in an adult in good health. J is TRBJ1-5 and V is TRBV2; D possibly corresponds to TRBD1 (5 bases). The sequences come from peripheral blood, collected on day 0 of AZD1222 vaccination. The CDR3 DNA is TGTGCCAGCAGTGAATCTTCAGGGAGCAATCAGCCCCAGCATTTT. It specifies CASSESSGSNQPQHF.